These 10 T cell receptor beta chains originate from one sample sequenced in a study of monozygotic twins with inflammatory bowel disease (dated by TCRdb to between 2018 and 2021). The library was obtained by 5' RACE. TCRdb shows the sequencer as Illumina HiSeq 2500. TCRdb reprocessed the reads, reporting each CDR3 protein sequence once and no DNA. The table held for this sample gives about 380,000 distinct CDR3 sequences. The ten largest clones add up to 2% to 3% of the sample. Material for sequencing was blood. The receptors were sampled from a human donor with ulcerative colitis or Crohn's disease, or a healthy co-twin of an affected twin (not recorded which).

J is TRBJ2-3 and V is TRBV5-1; TCRdb returns TRBD1, unconfirmable since there is no DNA. CDR1 and CDR2 from the germline V gene are SGHRS and YFSETQ. CDR3 length: 13 residues. CDR3 sequence: CASSLQETDTQYF.

The V gene is TRBV12-3 or TRBV12-4, the J gene TRBJ2-7; lacking DNA, the TRBD1 call made by TCRdb goes unchecked. This CDR3 is built from 14 residues. The CDR3: CASSTPDRGFEQYF.

The rearrangement joins TRBV4-2 to TRBJ2-4; the TRBD1 assignment by TCRdb is unverifiable without DNA. Looked up from germline, CDR1 is LGHNA and CDR2 is YNFKEQ. This CDR3 spans 14 amino acids. The chain's CDR3 is CASSQDPGADIQYF.

This chain joins TRBV6-1 and TRBJ2-5; TCRdb's D gene call, TRBD1, goes unchecked for lack of DNA. Germline V CDR1 and CDR2: MNHNS, SASEGT. This CDR3 spans 13 amino acids. The CDR3 sequence is CASSEGGGETQYF.

The chain is built from TRBV20-1 and TRBJ2-3. This CDR3 contains 14 residues. Germline CDR1 reads DFQATT; CDR2 reads SNEGSKA (reference sequence). CDR3 in amino acids: CSARDRTNTDTQYF.

The V call is TRBV12-3 or TRBV12-4, the J call TRBJ2-3. The CDR3 is 13 amino acids. CDR3 protein: CAGSFISTDTQYF.

The chain uses TRBV5-1 and TRBJ2-1; the D call from TCRdb, TRBD1, cannot be confirmed without DNA. Germline lookup yields CDR1 SGHRS and CDR2 YFSETQ. The CDR3 loop spans 15 amino acids. The CDR3 region is CASSGAGSSYNEQFF.

CDR3 sequence reads: CASSSAPGTEKYNYGYTF. V gene TRBV5-1 combines with J gene TRBJ1-2; absent DNA, TCRdb's TRBD1 call cannot be checked. Germline V CDR1 and CDR2: SGHRS, YFSETQ. The CDR3 runs 18 residues.

The chain has TRBV12-3 or TRBV12-4 and TRBJ1-5; TCRdb names TRBD1, which stays unverified in the absence of DNA. The CDR3 has 17 residues. The CDR3 loop reads CASSPPGTGLGNQPQHF.

The V gene is TRBV21-1, the J gene TRBJ2-7; TCRdb's D call, TRBD2, is unchecked because there is no DNA. TRBV21-1 is a pseudogene segment. CDR3 size: 17 residues. The CDR3 here is CASSVRSLRQRAYEQYF.